This T cell receptor beta chain was documented in a study of molecular identifiers for immune sequencing clone quantification. Study-wide results and limits: It was shown that clones above 20 RNA copies held over 99% of effector molecules, but under 1% in naive cells.

Isolation of naive CD8 T cells was achieved by sorting on a CD8+CD4-CCR7+CD45RA+ phenotype. One entry per CDR3 protein, called by TCRdb with MiXCR from the PCR reads. The sample yields under 600,000 distinct CDR3 sequences, approximately 25% seen once. This clonotype was found many times. Its matching antigen is unknown. This CDR3 region has 15 residues. V lost 1 base and J lost 2, with 10 bases in between. Germline lookup yields CDR1 SEHNR and CDR2 FQNEAQ (reference sequence). Sequenced: naive CD8+ T cells from blood, with Jurkat cell RNA spiked in. This sample's subset: FACS-sorted CD8+CD4-CCR7+CD45RA+ naive T cells. The rearrangement joins TRBV7-9 to TRBJ2-3; a possible D gene is TRBD1 (6 bases). The sequence derives from a human donor in good health. Some libraries in this study had Jurkat cell RNA spiked in. The CDR3 region is CASSLVSGATDTQYF. The CDR3 region has the DNA TGTGCCAGCAGCTTAGTGTCAGGGGCCACAGATACGCAGTATTTT.